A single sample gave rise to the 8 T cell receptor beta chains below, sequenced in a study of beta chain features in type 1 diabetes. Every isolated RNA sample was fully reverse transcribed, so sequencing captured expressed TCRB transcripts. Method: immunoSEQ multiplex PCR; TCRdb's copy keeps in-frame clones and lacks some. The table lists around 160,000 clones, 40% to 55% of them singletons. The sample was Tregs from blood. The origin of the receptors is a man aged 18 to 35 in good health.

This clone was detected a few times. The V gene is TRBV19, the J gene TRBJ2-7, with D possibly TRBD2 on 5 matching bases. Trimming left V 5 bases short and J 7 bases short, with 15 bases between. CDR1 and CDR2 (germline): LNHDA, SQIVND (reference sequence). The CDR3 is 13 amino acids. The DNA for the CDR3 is TGTGCCAGTAGTTCCGGCCTGGGGAGAGAGCAGTACTTC. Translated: CASSSGLGREQYF.

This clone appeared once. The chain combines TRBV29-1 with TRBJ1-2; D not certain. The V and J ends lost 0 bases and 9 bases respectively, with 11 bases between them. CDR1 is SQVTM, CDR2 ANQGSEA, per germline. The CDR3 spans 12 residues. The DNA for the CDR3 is TGCAGCGTTGAAGACAGGTCCCTTAGCTACACCTTC. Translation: CSVEDRSLSYTF.

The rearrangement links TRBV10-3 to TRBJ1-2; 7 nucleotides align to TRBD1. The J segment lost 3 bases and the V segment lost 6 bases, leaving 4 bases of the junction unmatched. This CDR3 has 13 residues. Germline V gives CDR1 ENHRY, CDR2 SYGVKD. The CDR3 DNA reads TGTGCCATCAGACCCGGGACAGACTATGGCTACACCTTC. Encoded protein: CAIRPGTDYGYTF.

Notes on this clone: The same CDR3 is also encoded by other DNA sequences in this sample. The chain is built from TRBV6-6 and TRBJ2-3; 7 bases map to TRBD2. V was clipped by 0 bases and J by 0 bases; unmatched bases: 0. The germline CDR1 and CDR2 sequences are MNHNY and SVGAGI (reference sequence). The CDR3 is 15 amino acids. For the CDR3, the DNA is TGTGCCAGCAGTTACTCTAGCGGGAGCACAGATACGCAGTATTTT. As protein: CASSYSSGSTDTQYF.

Here the CDR3 DNA reads TGTGCCAGTAGTAGGTCGAGGGACACAGATACGCAGTATTTT. This codes for CASSRSRDTDTQYF. The chain carries TRBV19 and TRBJ2-3; perhaps TRBD2 as D (5 bases). V shed 4 bases and J shed 2 bases, with 10 bases lying between them. The CDR3 is made up of 14 amino acids. Germline CDR1 is LNHDA and CDR2 is SQIVND (reference sequence).

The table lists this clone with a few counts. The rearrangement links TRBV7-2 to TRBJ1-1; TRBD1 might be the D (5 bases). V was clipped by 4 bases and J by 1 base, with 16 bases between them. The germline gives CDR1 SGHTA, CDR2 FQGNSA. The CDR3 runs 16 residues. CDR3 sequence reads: CASSSPWGVENTEAFF. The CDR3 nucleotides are TGTGCCAGCAGCTCACCTTGGGGGGTTGAGAACACTGAAGCTTTCTTT.

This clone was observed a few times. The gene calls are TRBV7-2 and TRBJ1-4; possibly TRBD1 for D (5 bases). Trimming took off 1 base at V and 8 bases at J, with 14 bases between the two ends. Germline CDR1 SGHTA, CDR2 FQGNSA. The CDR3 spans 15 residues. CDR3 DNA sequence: TGTGCCAGCAGCTTAGTATCCCTTAGGGGAGAAAAACTGTTTTTT. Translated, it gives CASSLVSLRGEKLFF.

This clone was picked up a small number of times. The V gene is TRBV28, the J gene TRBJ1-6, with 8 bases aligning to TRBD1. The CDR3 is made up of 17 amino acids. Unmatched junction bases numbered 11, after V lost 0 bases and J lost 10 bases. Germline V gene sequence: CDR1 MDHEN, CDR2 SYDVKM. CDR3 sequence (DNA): TGTGCCAGCAGTTTATGGGGCAGGGGGCTCTACTGGTCACCCCTCCACTTT. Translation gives CASSLWGRGLYWSPLHF.